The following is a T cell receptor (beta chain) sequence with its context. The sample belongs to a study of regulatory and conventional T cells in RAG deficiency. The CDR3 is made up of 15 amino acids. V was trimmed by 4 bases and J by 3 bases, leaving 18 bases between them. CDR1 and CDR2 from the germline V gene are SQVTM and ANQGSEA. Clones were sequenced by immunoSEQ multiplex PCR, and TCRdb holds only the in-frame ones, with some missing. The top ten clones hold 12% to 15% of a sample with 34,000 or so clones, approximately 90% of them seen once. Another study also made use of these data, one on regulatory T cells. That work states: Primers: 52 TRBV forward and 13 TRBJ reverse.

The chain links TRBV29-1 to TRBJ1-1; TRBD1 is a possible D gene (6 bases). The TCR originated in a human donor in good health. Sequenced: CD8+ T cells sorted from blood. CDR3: CSVVDWGAFYTEAFF. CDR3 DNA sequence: TGCAGCGTTGTGGATTGGGGGGCGTTTTACACTGAAGCTTTCTTT.